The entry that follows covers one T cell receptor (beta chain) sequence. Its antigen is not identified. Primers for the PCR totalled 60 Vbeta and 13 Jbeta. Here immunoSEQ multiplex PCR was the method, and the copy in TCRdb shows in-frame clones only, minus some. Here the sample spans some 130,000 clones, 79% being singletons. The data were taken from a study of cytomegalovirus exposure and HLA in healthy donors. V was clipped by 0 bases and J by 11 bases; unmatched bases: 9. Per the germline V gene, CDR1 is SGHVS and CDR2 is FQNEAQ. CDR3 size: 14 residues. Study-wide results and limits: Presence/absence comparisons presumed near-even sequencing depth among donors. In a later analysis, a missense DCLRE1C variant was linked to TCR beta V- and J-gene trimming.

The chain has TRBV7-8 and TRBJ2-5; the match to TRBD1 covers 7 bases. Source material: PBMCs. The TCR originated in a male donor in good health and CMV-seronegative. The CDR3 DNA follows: TGTGCCAGCAGCTTAGCCGGGCAGGGGGAAGAGCAGTACTTC. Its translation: CASSLAGQGEEQYF.